These 23 T cell receptor beta chains originate from one sample sequenced in a study of cytomegalovirus exposure and HLA in healthy donors. Primers included in the PCR were 60 Vbeta and 13 Jbeta primers. Method: immunoSEQ multiplex PCR; TCRdb's copy keeps in-frame clones and lacks some. The profile shows 100,000 to 150,000 clones, 65% to 75% of them singletons. The source material was PBMCs. The receptors come from a man aged 40-50 years in good health and CMV-seropositive.

The chain is built from TRBV28 and TRBJ2-7, with 11 bases identical to TRBD1. The CDR3 runs to 14 residues. With 6 bases clipped from V and 4 bases from J, the junction kept 5 bases outside the gene matches. Germline CDR1 and CDR2: MDHEN and SYDVKM. CDR3 sequence reads: CASSSDRGPYEQYF. CDR3 in DNA: TGTGCCAGCAGCTCGGACAGGGGGCCATACGAGCAGTACTTC. Full variable domain (rest looked up from reference TRBV28 and TRBJ2-7): DVKVTQSSRYLVKRTGEKVFLECVQDMDHENMFWYRQDPGLGLRLIYFSYDVKMKEKGDIPEGYSVSREKKERFSLILESASTNQTSMYLCASSSDRGPYEQYFGPGTRLTVT.

This clone was seen only a few times. This chain connects TRBV19 to TRBJ1-2; D remains ambiguous. Germline CDR1 reads LNHDA; CDR2 reads SQIVND (reference sequence). The CDR3 is made up of 13 amino acids. Trimming left V 7 bases short and J 2 bases short, with 11 bases between. The CDR3 reads CASKVGGNYGYTF. CDR3 bases: TGTGCCAGTAAGGTCGGAGGGAACTATGGCTACACCTTC. Supplemented by reference TRBV19 and TRBJ1-2, the full variable domain reads DGGITQSPKYLFRKEGQNVTLSCEQNLNHDAMYWYRQDPGQGLRLIYYSQIVNDFQKGDIAEGYSVSREKKESFPLTVTSAQKNPTAFYLCASKVGGNYGYTFGSGTRLTVV.

CDR3 sequence (DNA): TGCGCCAGCAGCGCGGAGGGGGGGAACTATGGCTACACCTTC. It specifies CASSAEGGNYGYTF. The genes are TRBV5-1 and TRBJ1-2; possibly TRBD1 for D (6 bases). V shed 4 bases and J shed 2 bases, with 12 bases lying between them. Germline assignment: CDR1 SGHRS and CDR2 YFSETQ. This CDR3 is built from 14 residues.

The chain recombines TRBV7-9 with TRBJ2-7, with 10 bases aligning to TRBD2. Looked up from germline, CDR1 is SEHNR and CDR2 is FQNEAQ (reference sequence). J lost 4 bases, V lost 3 bases, and 9 bases had no gene match. This CDR3 is 16 amino acids long. CDR3: CASSFLGASGSYEQYF. CDR3 nucleotide sequence: TGTGCCAGCAGCTTCCTCGGGGCTAGCGGGAGTTACGAGCAGTACTTC.

The gene calls are TRBV18 and TRBJ1-5; 8 bases match TRBD1. CDR1 is KGHSH and CDR2 is LQKENI in the germline V gene. V was clipped by 4 bases and J by 0 bases; unmatched bases: 5. The CDR3 is 16 amino acids. CDR3: CASSQGQGNSNQPQHF. The CDR3 bases are TGTGCCAGCTCACAAGGACAGGGTAATAGCAATCAGCCCCAGCATTTT.

V and J are TRBV12-5 and TRBJ1-1; TRBD1 matches at 9 bases. V lost 0 bases and J lost 5; bases outside the gene matches: 7. Germline-derived CDR1 and CDR2 are LGHNT and FRNRAP. The CDR3 is made up of 16 amino acids. The CDR3 DNA reads TGTGCTAGTGGTTTGGTACAGGGGGCTCTAGGGACTGAAGCTTTCTTT. Translating gives CASGLVQGALGTEAFF.

V and J are TRBV4-2 and TRBJ2-7; a possible D gene is TRBD2 (6 bases). V lost 4 bases and J 3 bases, leaving 22 bases between the germline ends. The CDR3 has 17 amino acids. Per germline, CDR1 LGHNA and CDR2 YNFKEQ. The CDR3 reads CASSPSSGVPLNYEQYF. Here the CDR3 DNA reads TGTGCCAGCAGCCCTTCCTCGGGGGTACCGTTAAACTACGAGCAGTACTTC.

J is TRBJ1-1 and V is TRBV4-2; the match to TRBD1 covers 10 bases. The V segment lost 4 bases and the J segment 0 bases; nucleotides outside the gene matches: 8. The germline V gene has CDR1 LGHNA and CDR2 YNFKEQ. The CDR3 spans 17 residues. The CDR3 reads CASSLDRGQYMNTEAFF. CDR3 DNA sequence: TGTGCCAGCAGCCTCGACAGGGGGCAATACATGAACACTGAAGCTTTCTTT.

The V call is TRBV5-4, the J call TRBJ2-1, with 7 bases that match TRBD2. J gave up 4 bases and V 0 bases, and 1 base lay outside the gene matches. The CDR3 is 14 residues long. Germline lookup yields CDR1 SGHNT and CDR2 YYREEE (reference sequence). The CDR3 sequence: CASSLELAYNEQFF. The CDR3 DNA follows: TGTGCCAGCAGCTTGGAACTAGCGTACAATGAGCAGTTCTTC.

The chain links TRBV7-3 to TRBJ2-7; 7 nucleotides line up with TRBD1. V gave up 5 bases and J gave up 5 bases; unmatched junction bases: 12. The V gene's germline CDR1 is SGHTA and CDR2 FQGTGA. The CDR3 covers 15 residues. DNA of the CDR3: TGTGCCAGCAGCCCGGGGAGCATAGGGGGCCACGAGCAGTACTTC. It yields the protein CASSPGSIGGHEQYF.

The genes are TRBV9 and TRBJ1-1, with D uncertain. Between the trimmed V and J ends, which lost 0 bases and 5 bases, there was a span of 8 bases. CDR3 length: 13 amino acids. Germline loops: CDR1 SGDLS, CDR2 YYNGEE. This chain's CDR3 is CASSVDAYTEAFF. CDR3 DNA: TGTGCCAGCAGCGTAGACGCGTATACTGAAGCTTTCTTT.

This clone has a handful of counts. The chain has TRBV5-4 and TRBJ2-3; 7 nucleotides agree with TRBD2. CDR1 and CDR2 from the germline V gene are SGHNT and YYREEE (reference sequence). Trimming cost V 5 bases and J 1 base; bases outside gene matches: 7. The CDR3 contains 15 residues. The CDR3 here is CASRPAGRGTDTQYF. CDR3 DNA: TGTGCCAGCAGACCGGCGGGGAGGGGCACAGATACGCAGTATTTT.

This clone has a single count. V gene TRBV6-6 combines with J gene TRBJ2-2, with 8 bases lining up with TRBD1. The V segment lost 5 bases and the J segment 7 bases; nucleotides outside the gene matches: 9. The germline CDR1 and CDR2 sequences are MNHNY and SVGAGI (reference sequence). The CDR3 runs to 15 residues. The CDR3 sequence: CASSDPTGDIGELFF. The CDR3, as DNA: TGTGCCAGCAGTGACCCGACAGGGGATATCGGGGAGCTGTTTTTT.

The genes are TRBV9 and TRBJ2-2; no firm D call. The CDR3 runs to 15 residues. Germline assignment: CDR1 SGDLS and CDR2 YYNGEE. V was trimmed by 2 bases and J by 2 bases, leaving 10 bases between them. CDR3 sequence (DNA): TGTGCCAGCAGCGTCGAGGCCTTTAACACCGGGGAGCTGTTTTTT. This sequence encodes CASSVEAFNTGELFF.

The chain couples TRBV28 to TRBJ2-1; D gene unclear. Trimming took off 6 bases at V and 10 bases at J, with 10 bases between the two ends. Germline assignment: CDR1 MDHEN and CDR2 SYDVKM. This CDR3 has 11 amino acids. The CDR3 region is CASSTPREQFF. In DNA, the CDR3 is TGTGCCAGCAGCACCCCCCGGGAGCAGTTCTTC.

The chain employs TRBV28 and TRBJ2-3, with D maybe TRBD2 (6 bases). Germline loops: CDR1 MDHEN, CDR2 SYDVKM. With 11 bases removed from V and 0 bases from J, the gap between germline ends came to 12 bases. This CDR3 comprises 13 residues. The DNA for the CDR3 is TGTGCCGGAGGCGGGGCAAGCACAGATACGCAGTATTTT. Translation: CAGGGASTDTQYF.

The genes are TRBV5-4 and TRBJ2-1; no reliable D call. There are 11 residues in the CDR3. Deletions cut 4 bases from V and 6 bases from J, with 5 bases between. Germline CDR1 reads SGHNT; CDR2 reads YYREEE (reference sequence). The CDR3 spells CASSLSNEQFF. In DNA, the CDR3 is TGTGCCAGCAGCCTCAGCAATGAGCAGTTCTTC.

The V gene is TRBV4-2, the J gene TRBJ2-3; 9 bases are shared with TRBD2. V shed 3 bases, J shed 1 base, and the junction held 20 bases outside the gene matches. The CDR3 is 21 amino acids. Germline V gene data show CDR1 as LGHNA and CDR2 as YNFKEQ. CDR3 in DNA: TGTGCCAGCAGCCAGGACCCTTGGCGGGGGGGATCGCTAATTGGCACAGATACGCAGTATTTT. Translated, it gives CASSQDPWRGGSLIGTDTQYF.

The chain combines TRBV5-4 with TRBJ1-2; 9 nucleotides align to TRBD1. The CDR3 spans 15 residues. V lost 4 bases, J lost 7 bases, and 11 bases stayed unmatched. Germline V gene data show CDR1 as SGHNT and CDR2 as YYREEE (reference sequence). The CDR3 DNA reads TGTGCCAGCAGCCCCCGGACAGGGGAAGTGTTTGGCTACACCTTC. Translating it yields CASSPRTGEVFGYTF.

This chain links TRBV25-1 with TRBJ1-5, with TRBD1 matching 7 bases. The CDR3 contains 13 residues. Germline assignment: CDR1 MGHDK and CDR2 SYGVNS. The CDR3 here is CAAGGQGNQPQHF. CDR3 nucleotide sequence: TGTGCAGCAGGGGGACAAGGCAATCAGCCCCAGCATTTT.

The chain uses TRBV5-6 and TRBJ2-7, with 8 bases fitting TRBD1. The V gene's germline CDR1 is SGHDT and CDR2 YYEEEE. Trimming took 3 bases from V and 2 from J; bases not matched to a gene: 4. This CDR3 contains 14 residues. Here the CDR3 reads CASSSGTGAYEQYF. The CDR3 DNA sequence: TGTGCCAGCAGCTCCGGGACAGGAGCCTACGAGCAGTACTTC.

The genes are TRBV18 and TRBJ1-2, with D unresolved. Germline lookup yields CDR1 KGHSH and CDR2 LQKENI. Trimming took off 1 base at V and 5 bases at J, with 11 bases between the two ends. The CDR3 covers 14 residues. The DNA of the CDR3 is TGTGCCAGCTCACCACTAACTCCCCAATATGGCTACACCTTC. It encodes CASSPLTPQYGYTF.

The rearrangement links TRBV19 to TRBJ2-7; 9 bases match TRBD2. The CDR3 consists of 15 residues. With V trimmed by 3 bases and J by 2 bases, 5 bases remained unmatched. Per germline, CDR1 LNHDA and CDR2 SQIVND (reference sequence). CDR3 protein: CASSIKLAGPYEQYF. The CDR3 DNA sequence: TGTGCCAGTAGTATTAAGCTAGCGGGACCCTACGAGCAGTACTTC.